This TCR beta chain was sequenced during a study of T cell clones after liver transplantation. Overall study context: Draws occurred before transplant, before withdrawal, and after complete or failed withdrawal.

V was shortened by 3 bases and J by 5 bases, with 8 bases between the two germline ends. The CDR3 spans 13 residues. The germline CDR1 and CDR2 sequences are MNHEY and SMNVEV (reference sequence). Some clones are missing from TCRdb's copy, which holds only in-frame ones; the method was immunoSEQ multiplex PCR. The sample lists about 51,000 clones, 86% seen once, with roughly an eighth in the top ten. The genes are TRBV27 and TRBJ2-1; tentatively, D is TRBD1 or TRBD2 (5 bases each). The sequenced sample was CD8+ T cells from blood, obtained 12 months after liver transplant. The sequence came from a human patient who received a liver transplant. The T cells may partly be graft donor cells. CDR3 region: CASSLGPDNEQFF. The CDR3, as DNA: TGTGCCAGCAGTTTGGGACCCGACAATGAGCAGTTCTTC.